Each of the 9 T cell receptor beta chains below was sequenced from the same sample in a study of shared clonotypes between healthy human individuals. The method was immunoSEQ multiplex PCR; TCRdb's version includes in-frame clones alone and lacks a portion of them. The table shows 2 million to 3 million clones, with over 85% occurring only once. Material for sequencing was naive CD4+ T cells from PBMCs. The subset: CD45RA+ positively selected. These receptors were obtained from a man aged 18 to 29 in good health. Some clones in this sample may be carry-over from other donors' samples.

This chain uses TRBV5-4 with TRBJ2-1; TRBD2 matches at 11 bases. This CDR3 spans 17 amino acids. With 4 bases clipped from V and 0 bases from J, the junction kept 6 bases outside the gene matches. CDR1 is SGHNT and CDR2 is YYREEE in the germline V gene (reference sequence). The CDR3 is CASSGLLAGVSYNEQFF. The CDR3 DNA reads as TGTGCCAGCAGCGGCTTACTAGCGGGAGTCTCCTACAATGAGCAGTTCTTC.

The rearrangement joins TRBV7-6 to TRBJ1-3; maybe TRBD1 (5 bases). Germline V gene sequence: CDR1 SGHVS, CDR2 FNYEAQ. CDR3 length equals 14 residues. Trimming left V 2 bases short and J 7 bases short, with 12 bases between. The CDR3 DNA reads as TGTGCCAGCAGCTTACCGGGACCGATGAACACCATATATTTT. Its protein is CASSLPGPMNTIYF.

The chain joins TRBV27 to TRBJ2-3; D gene unclear. The CDR3 has 14 amino acids. Germline CDR1 is MNHEY and CDR2 is SMNVEV (reference sequence). The V end was cut by 3 bases, the J end by 6 bases, with 13 bases between. The CDR3 bases are TGTGCCAGCAGTTTCCGCCGTGCACAGGATACGCAGTATTTT. It yields the protein CASSFRRAQDTQYF.

The chain links TRBV7-9 to TRBJ1-4; 8 nucleotides match TRBD1. This CDR3 spans 15 amino acids. From germline, CDR1 is SEHNR and CDR2 FQNEAQ (reference sequence). Trimming removed 5 bases from V and 8 bases from J; junction bases left unmatched: 10. CDR3 residues: CASSTNRGLGEKLFF. DNA of the CDR3: TGTGCCAGCAGCACCAACAGGGGGTTAGGGGAAAAACTGTTTTTT.

The V and J genes are TRBV9 and TRBJ2-1; 12 bases fit TRBD2. V lost 4 bases to trimming and J lost 4 bases; unmatched junction nucleotides: 9. Germline V lookup: CDR1 SGDLS, CDR2 YYNGEE. The CDR3 has 17 residues. This chain's CDR3 is CASSFRLAGAVYNEQFF. CDR3 nucleotide sequence: TGTGCCAGCAGCTTTCGACTAGCGGGAGCGGTGTACAATGAGCAGTTCTTC.

V is TRBV28 and J is TRBJ1-2, with unresolved D. Per germline, CDR1 MDHEN and CDR2 SYDVKM. CDR3 length: 14 residues. V lost 6 bases to trimming and J lost 9 bases, with 20 bases between them. CDR3 DNA: TGTGCCAGCAGACAAGACACTAGGTCATCGCGCTACACCTTC. Encoded protein: CASRQDTRSSRYTF.

CDR3 bases: TGTGCCTCAAAGGAGGGATTGGGCACTGAAGCTTTCTTT. Translated, it gives CASKEGLGTEAFF. This sequence joins TRBV10-3 and TRBJ1-1, with unresolved D. The CDR3 runs 13 residues. Deletions cut 11 bases from V and 4 bases from J, with 17 bases between. The germline V gene has CDR1 ENHRY and CDR2 SYGVKD.

The rearrangement uses TRBV19 and TRBJ2-5; no definite D call. CDR1 and CDR2 (germline): LNHDA, SQIVND (reference sequence). The CDR3 covers 14 residues. V lost 3 bases and J 5 bases, leaving 13 bases between the germline ends. For the CDR3, the DNA is TGTGCCAGTAGTATCTCCGGGTGGTGGGAGACCCAGTACTTC. Its translation: CASSISGWWETQYF.

The V and J genes are TRBV5-8 and TRBJ2-6, with D maybe TRBD1 (6 bases). The length of the CDR3 is 16 residues. Trimming removed 3 bases from V and 3 bases from J, with 13 bases in between. Per germline, CDR1 SGHTS and CDR2 YDEGEE. The CDR3 reads CASSSTGLGGANVLTF. The CDR3 DNA sequence: TGTGCCAGCAGCTCTACAGGGTTGGGTGGGGCCAACGTCCTGACTTTC.